Listed below are T cell receptor beta chains from one sample, sequenced in a study of T-cell reconstitution after alpha-beta-depleted transplantation in children. MiXCR, applied by TCRdb to the PCR reads, yields one record per CDR3 protein. Of 450,000 to 600,000 distinct CDR3 sequences in the sample, 10% to 15% were seen once. The specimen comprised PBMCs, mostly from graft donor cells, sampled 360 days after TCRalphabeta/CD19-depleted stem cell transplant. Receptor source: a male patient aged 10-17 years who had a stem cell transplant for acute myeloid leukemia, so the T cells may come from the graft donor. Each CDR3 is given with its conserved first and last residue. Each record gives: J gene, V gene, clone size, D gene, CDR3 DNA, CDR3 protein. The D gene is left open where the match is weak. Where a row states a size, it is once, few, many or the class of an expanded clone; other rows omit it.

>TRBJ2-7|TRBV12-3/TRBV12-4|.|TRBD2
TGTGCCAGCAGTTCCTCTAGCGGGAGGGCCCACGAGCAGTACTTC
CASSSSSGRAHEQYF
>TRBJ2-2|TRBV30|.|TRBD2
TGTGCCTGGAATCGACGGGGGGGAACCGGGGAGCTGTTTTTT
CAWNRRGGTGELFF
>TRBJ2-1|TRBV29-1|.|TRBD2
TGCAGCGTCCCCTCAATTCTAGCGGGAGGGCCATACAATGAGCAGTTCTTC
CSVPSILAGGPYNEQFF
>TRBJ2-1|TRBV29-1|few|.
TGCAGCGTTGATGGGGGAGCCTACAATGAGCAGTTCTTC
CSVDGGAYNEQFF
>TRBJ2-7|TRBV5-6|few|.
TGTGCCAGCAGCTTCGTAGGATACCCCTACGAGCAGTACTTC
CASSFVGYPYEQYF
>TRBJ2-5|TRBV14|few|TRBD1
TGTGCCAGCAGCCACTTCGGACAGGTCCAAGAGACCCAGTACTTC
CASSHFGQVQETQYF
>TRBJ2-3|TRBV20-1|.|.
TGCAGTGCTAGGGCCGGAGGATCCGATACGCGGTATTTT
CSARAGGSDTRYF
>TRBJ2-5|TRBV11-2|.|TRBD1
TGTGCCAGCAGTTCCCGTCCCGGGACAGGAGGCGGGGAGACCCAGTACTTC
CASSSRPGTGGGETQYF
>TRBJ2-5|TRBV29-1|many|.
TGCAGCGTTATCCAAGCGGGAGAGACCCAGTACTTC
CSVIQAGETQYF
>TRBJ2-1|TRBV7-2|.|.
TGTGCCATCCAGTCAGCAGCGGGCTCCTACAATGAGCAGTTCTTC
CAIQSAAGSYNEQFF
>TRBJ2-1|TRBV6-2/TRBV6-3|.|TRBD2
TGTGCCAGCAGTTACTCGAGTGGTTTTGGGACTAATTTGAATGAGCAGTTCTTC
CASSYSSGFGTNLNEQFF
>TRBJ2-7|TRBV11-2|.|TRBD2
TGTGCCAGCAGCTTAGAGCCGGGACTAGCGGGGGGCAGAGTCGCCGAGCAGTACTTC
CASSLEPGLAGGRVAEQYF
>TRBJ2-3|TRBV7-2|.|TRBD2
TGTGCCAGCAGGATAGCGGGGCAGGTCGGGGTTACGCAGTATTTT
CASRIAGQVGVTQYF
>TRBJ1-2|TRBV20-1|.|TRBD1
TGCAGTGCCCTCGGGGGGGACAGGCCCTTCTCGGGTTATGGCTACACCTTC
CSALGGDRPFSGYGYTF
>TRBJ2-5|TRBV20-1|few|.
TGCAGTGCCCGGCCGTACGGGGAGACCCAGTACTTC
CSARPYGETQYF
>TRBJ2-5|TRBV4-2|.|TRBD2
TGTGCCAGCAGCCAAGATAGGACTAGCGCCCAAGAGACCCAGTACTTC
CASSQDRTSAQETQYF
>TRBJ1-1|TRBV30|.|.
TGTGCCTGGAGTGTTCGTGCGGGGACTGAAGCTTTCTTT
CAWSVRAGTEAFF
>TRBJ2-1|TRBV6-2/TRBV6-3|.|.
TGTGCCAGCAGTTACGGGGTAGCTTTCTCCAGAGAGTTCTTC
CASSYGVAFSREFF
>TRBJ2-1|TRBV29-1|many|TRBD2
TGCAGCGTTGAACCCAGGGCTAGCGGGAGCTATGAGCAGTTCTTC
CSVEPRASGSYEQFF
>TRBJ2-5|TRBV20-1|.|.
TGCAGCAAGGGGGGTCGGGAGACCCAGTACTTC
CSKGGRETQYF